The next 8 T cell receptor beta chains were all read from a single sample in a study of CD8 T cells in ankylosing spondylitis. A single record per CDR3 protein comes from TCRdb applying MiXCR to the 5' RACE reads. The sample yields over 450,000 distinct CDR3 sequences, 12% seen once. The antigens of these receptors remain unknown. Whole-study results and caveats: Characteristic of ankylosing spondylitis blood, it appeared, was a TCR beta motif comprising about 8 highly homologous variants.

The sequenced sample consisted of blood, either unsorted or a sorted T cell fraction (not recorded which). The receptor set was obtained from a male donor with ankylosing spondylitis.

This rearrangement joins TRBV5-1 to TRBJ2-1; D possibly matches TRBD1 or TRBD2 (5 bases each). The CDR3 runs 15 residues. Germline V CDR1 and CDR2: SGHRS, YFSETQ. V was trimmed by 6 bases and J by 3 bases, leaving 16 bases between them. The CDR3 nucleotides are TGCGCCAGCACCGGGACCCTCGCGGACTACAATGAGCAGTTCTTC. This sequence encodes CASTGTLADYNEQFF.

The chain recombines TRBV6-2 or TRBV6-3 with TRBJ1-5, with D perhaps matching TRBD1 (6 bases). From germline, CDR1 is MNHEY and CDR2 SVGEGT. This CDR3 comprises 15 residues. The germline V and J ends were trimmed by 2 bases and 4 bases, with 12 bases remaining between them. CDR3 bases: TGTGCCAGCAGTTACGCGGCAGGGGCTAATCAGCCCCAGCATTTT. This encodes CASSYAAGANQPQHF.

The V and J genes are TRBV29-1 and TRBJ1-4, with 8 positions matching TRBD1. CDR3 size: 13 residues. Germline CDR1 and CDR2: SQVTM and ANQGSEA. With V trimmed by 6 bases and J by 7 bases, 7 bases remained unmatched. This CDR3 is CSVTGQVGEKLFF. The CDR3 coding sequence is TGCAGCGTGACGGGACAGGTCGGTGAAAAACTGTTTTTT.

This clonotype was counted many times. This sequence joins TRBV5-1 and TRBJ2-5; unclear D gene. V was cut by 6 bases and J by 2 bases, with 11 bases left in between. The CDR3 is 13 amino acids. Germline CDR1 and CDR2: SGHRS and YFSETQ. The CDR3 nucleotides are TGCGCCAGCACAGTCGGCCGTCAAGAGACCCAGTACTTC. Translated: CASTVGRQETQYF.

The CDR3, as DNA: TGTGCCAGCAGTTTAGCGGGAGTCCCCACCGGGGAGCTGTTTTTT. Protein: CASSLAGVPTGELFF. The chain carries TRBV12-3 or TRBV12-4 and TRBJ2-2, with a weak D call TRBD2 (5 bases). The CDR3 sequence is 15 residues long. V lost 0 bases, J lost 4 bases, and 9 bases lay in between.

This clonotype has more than one count but fewer than ten. This chain links TRBV6-1 with TRBJ1-2; D ambiguous. V gave up 4 bases and J gave up 0 bases, with 12 bases separating them. Germline CDR1 is MNHNS and CDR2 is SASEGT. This CDR3 comprises 15 residues. CDR3 loop: CASSVRAGANYGYTF. CDR3 nucleotide sequence: TGTGCCAGCAGTGTGCGGGCCGGAGCTAACTATGGCTACACCTTC.

This clonotype was seen a handful of times. The chain links TRBV5-1 to TRBJ2-3; possible D gene TRBD2, 6 bases. V was shortened by 4 bases and J by 2 bases, with 14 bases between the two germline ends. This CDR3 contains 15 residues. Germline CDR1 is SGHRS and CDR2 is YFSETQ. The CDR3: CASSPGGTYTDTQYF. The DNA for the CDR3 is TGCGCCAGCAGCCCCGGGGGTACATACACAGATACGCAGTATTTT.

This clonotype came up a few times. This rearrangement joins TRBV14 to TRBJ1-2, with a weak D call TRBD1 (5 bases). This CDR3 contains 14 residues. V shed 0 bases and J shed 8 bases, with 13 bases lying between them. Per the germline V gene, CDR1 is SGHDN and CDR2 is FVKESK. The CDR3 DNA is TGTGCCAGCAGCCAAGATTATGGGGCGCGCGGCTACACCTTC. Its translation is CASSQDYGARGYTF.